The T cell receptor beta chain described here comes from a study of vaccination effects on CD4 cells after COVID-19. This clone appeared a few times. Its antigen is still unknown. The ends were cut back, 3 bases at V and 7 bases at J, with 13 bases in the middle. Germline loops: CDR1 KGHSH, CDR2 LQKENI. The CDR3 is 15 amino acids. Researchers isolated CD4+ T cells once approximately eleven days of culture had elapsed. According to PCR results, the person was infected with SARS-CoV-2 between March and December 2020. Participants were vaccinated with two doses of either the BNT162b2 or mRNA-1273 vaccine. The table came from immunoSEQ multiplex PCR; TCRdb's copy has only in-frame clones and leaves some out. There are 30,000 to 35,000 clones in the sample; around 75% occur only once, and more than 6.5% lies in the top ten.

Specimen: CD4+ T cells from PBMCs cultured without peptide, collected after COVID-19 vaccination. The TCR was taken from a human donor who had a prior SARS-CoV-2 infection. J is TRBJ1-6 and V is TRBV18; a possible D gene is TRBD1 (5 bases). In DNA, the CDR3 is TGTGCCAGCTCACCCTCGACAGCCACAAATTCACCCCTCCACTTT. Translated, it gives CASSPSTATNSPLHF.